These T cell receptor beta chains were read from a single sample in a study of response to subunit inactivated influenza vaccine. TCRdb analysed the RT-PCR reads with MiXCR anew, one entry per CDR3 protein. This sample has roughly 700,000 distinct CDR3 sequences, with more than 11% found just once. The sequencing here drew on PBMCs from blood, taken approximately 15 days before vaccination. These receptors were obtained from a man aged 50 or older who received an inactivated influenza vaccine. Both conserved end residues are part of each CDR3. The order of the fields is D gene, clone size, J gene, V gene, CDR3 protein, CDR3 DNA. The D gene is left open where the match is weak. For some rows the clone size is stated as once, few or many, or as a class when expanded; others skip it.

NA few TRBJ2-5 TRBV6-2/TRBV6-3 CASSYVRGEYQETQYF TGTGCCAGCAGTTATGTGAGAGGGGAGTACCAAGAGACCCAGTACTTC
NA NA TRBJ1-2 TRBV12-3/TRBV12-4 CASSPRAGGTYGYTF TGTGCCAGCAGTCCGAGGGCCGGGGGTACCTATGGCTACACCTTC
NA few TRBJ1-1 TRBV12-3/TRBV12-4 CASSSTRGNTEAFF TGTGCCAGCAGTTCCACAAGGGGGAACACTGAAGCTTTCTTT
TRBD2 NA TRBJ2-1 TRBV18 CASSPSSGNEQFF TGTGCCAGCTCACCTTCTAGCGGGAATGAGCAGTTCTTC
NA many TRBJ2-2 TRBV11-2 CASSLEGGTGELFF TGTGCCAGCAGCTTAGAAGGGGGCACCGGGGAGCTGTTTTTT
NA NA TRBJ2-1 TRBV7-9 CASSSRTGISYNEQFF TGTGCCAGCAGCAGCCGGACTGGGATCTCCTACAATGAGCAGTTCTTC
TRBD2 many TRBJ2-3 TRBV6-1 CASSDWGTSISDTQYF TGTGCCAGCAGTGATTGGGGGACTAGCATCTCAGATACGCAGTATTTT
TRBD1 few TRBJ1-1 TRBV12-3/TRBV12-4 CASSYQGVSTNTEAFF TGTGCCAGCAGTTACCAGGGGGTGAGTACGAACACTGAAGCTTTCTTT
NA NA TRBJ2-1 TRBV9 CASSDMNEQFF TGTGCCAGCAGCGACATGAATGAGCAGTTCTTC
NA NA TRBJ2-5 TRBV7-8 CASSLEGALAPETQYF TGTGCCAGCAGCTTGGAGGGGGCCCTCGCCCCAGAGACCCAGTACTTC
NA NA TRBJ2-7 TRBV7-6 CASSLSERPGYRGEQYF TGTGCCAGCAGTCTAAGCGAACGGCCCGGGTACCGAGGGGAGCAGTACTTC
TRBD1 many TRBJ2-5 TRBV7-9 CASSHRDRGPETQYF TGTGCCAGCAGCCACCGGGACAGGGGGCCTGAGACCCAGTACTTC
TRBD1 few TRBJ2-7 TRBV20-1 CSASGTVYEQYF TGCAGTGCTAGCGGGACAGTTTACGAGCAGTACTTC
NA NA TRBJ1-1 TRBV29-1 CSVEAQPSGNTEAFF TGCAGCGTCGAGGCCCAACCATCGGGAAACACTGAAGCTTTCTTT
NA few TRBJ2-7 TRBV24-1 CATSDKAGTARQYF TGTGCCACCAGTGATAAAGCCGGGACTGCAAGGCAGTACTTC
NA NA TRBJ2-7 TRBV5-1 CASSLVPGRVYEQYF TGCGCCAGCAGCTTGGTCCCAGGGCGAGTATACGAGCAGTACTTC
NA NA TRBJ1-1 TRBV21-1 CASSFIMGKAGTEAFF TGTGCCAGCAGCTTCATCATGGGGAAAGCAGGCACTGAAGCTTTCTTT